Listed below are T cell receptor beta chains from one sample, sequenced in a study of cytomegalovirus exposure and HLA in healthy donors. Produced via immunoSEQ multiplex PCR; TCRdb's table is partial and in-frame only. The top ten hold 1.2% of the sample, which has around 100,000 clones, 75% to 85% seen once. The sample was PBMCs. Every receptor here comes from a woman between 18 and 29 years old in good health and CMV-seronegative. The conserved cysteine and the conserved F or W are not part of the CDR3 here.

j_gene,v_gene,CDR3aa
TRBJ2-7,TRBV27,ASSRTGGFYEQY
TRBJ2-1,TRBV29-1,SVDFPGGLAGVPSYNEQF
TRBJ1-2,TRBV5-1,ASSLALGQGHGYT
TRBJ1-2,TRBV30,AWSVQDIVNYGYT
TRBJ1-2,TRBV6-5,ASSEGTGLGYT
TRBJ1-1,TRBV19,ASHRGSERNTEAF
TRBJ2-1,TRBV19,ASGDSLRNEQF
TRBJ2-7,TRBV28,ASSSAILTYEQY
TRBJ2-6,TRBV7-8,ASSILAGTSGANVLT
TRBJ2-3,TRBV5-4,ASRHQGARGTDTQY